The 24 T cell receptor beta chains listed next were all sequenced from one sample in a study of cytomegalovirus exposure and HLA in healthy donors. The primer mix had 60 Vbeta and 13 Jbeta primers. Here immunoSEQ multiplex PCR was the method, and the copy in TCRdb shows in-frame clones only, minus some. The profile covers 150,000 or so clones, with around three quarters appearing a single time and approximately 13% taken by the ten largest. The sample was PBMCs. These receptors were taken from a man aged 35-49 years in good health and CMV-seropositive.

The genes are TRBV7-3 and TRBJ2-7; D not resolved. Trimming removed 4 bases from V and 2 bases from J, with 21 bases in between. CDR3 length: 17 amino acids. Germline values: CDR1 SGHTA, CDR2 FQGTGA. CDR3: CASSSHLPRLKTYEQYF. The CDR3 DNA follows: TGTGCCAGCAGCTCCCATTTGCCCCGACTCAAAACCTACGAGCAGTACTTC.

The chain carries TRBV6-1 and TRBJ2-7; 8 bases map to TRBD1. V trimming: 6 bases; J trimming: 2 bases; junction bases outside the gene matches: 9. Germline-derived CDR1 and CDR2 are MNHNS and SASEGT. The CDR3 extends over 15 amino acids. CDR3 in amino acids: CASRTGQGKTYEQYF. In DNA, the CDR3 is TGTGCCAGCAGGACTGGACAGGGTAAAACCTACGAGCAGTACTTC.

The rearrangement links TRBV19 to TRBJ1-2, with D hard to call. Trimming shortened V by 5 bases and J by 4 bases, and 17 bases separated the two germline ends. The CDR3 sequence is 15 residues long. Per the germline V gene, CDR1 is LNHDA and CDR2 is SQIVND (reference sequence). The DNA for the CDR3 is TGTGCCAGTAGTGCGTACCTGGAGGGCGGCTATGGCTACACCTTC. Translation gives CASSAYLEGGYGYTF.

V and J are TRBV14 and TRBJ1-2; maybe TRBD1 (5 bases). Germline CDR1 reads SGHDN; CDR2 reads FVKESK. The CDR3 spans 14 residues. V gave up 0 bases and J gave up 7 bases, with 12 bases separating them. The CDR3 spells CASSQDWGDGGYTF. CDR3 DNA sequence: TGTGCCAGCAGCCAAGATTGGGGGGATGGTGGCTACACCTTC.

The V call is TRBV10-1, the J call TRBJ2-4; 16 bases align to TRBD2. This CDR3 is built from 17 residues. V lost 10 bases to trimming and J lost 0 bases; unmatched junction nucleotides: 6. CDR1 and CDR2 (germline): WNHNN, SYGVQD (reference sequence). CDR3 region: CAIPGTSGRVAKNIQYF. The CDR3, as DNA: TGCGCCATTCCCGGGACTAGCGGGAGGGTAGCCAAAAACATTCAGTACTTC.

This sequence joins TRBV2 and TRBJ1-4, with unresolved D. There are 12 residues in the CDR3. Trimming cost V 7 bases and J 2 bases, with 5 bases left between them. Germline V gives CDR1 SNHLY, CDR2 FYNNEI. The CDR3 loop reads CASTRTNEKLFF. CDR3 DNA: TGTGCCAGCACCCGGACTAATGAAAAACTGTTTTTT. Looking up the rest from reference TRBV2 and TRBJ1-4 gives the full variable domain: EPEVTQTPSHQVTQMGQEVILRCVPISNHLYFYWYRQILGQKVEFLVSFYNNEISEKSEIFDDQFSVERPDGSNFTLKIRSTKLEDSAMYFCASTRTNEKLFFGSGTQLSVL.

This sequence joins TRBV29-1 and TRBJ2-7; D perhaps matches TRBD2 (5 bases). V was cut by 6 bases and J by 4 bases, with 13 bases left in between. The CDR3 has 12 amino acids. The V gene's germline CDR1 is SQVTM and CDR2 ANQGSEA. The CDR3 region is CSVLIGGYEQYF. The CDR3 DNA is TGCAGCGTCTTGATCGGAGGATACGAGCAGTACTTC.

The chain links TRBV5-4 to TRBJ2-3; 8 bases align to TRBD1. Germline lookup yields CDR1 SGHNT and CDR2 YYREEE (reference sequence). The ends lost 3 bases at V and 1 base at J; junction bases unmatched: 4. The CDR3 is 15 amino acids. CDR3 DNA sequence: TGTGCCAGCAGCTCCAGGGGGCGCGGCACAGATACGCAGTATTTT. Its protein product is CASSSRGRGTDTQYF.

This chain joins TRBV30 and TRBJ1-1; maybe TRBD1 (6 bases). Germline V gene data show CDR1 as GTSNPN and CDR2 as SVGIG (reference sequence). V lost 0 bases and J lost 5, with 13 bases in between. The CDR3 runs to 14 residues. The CDR3 protein is CAWSVLPQGTEAFF. CDR3 bases: TGTGCCTGGAGTGTACTCCCGCAGGGGACTGAAGCTTTCTTT.

The V call is TRBV7-9, the J call TRBJ2-3, with D hard to call. The CDR3 length is 12 residues. V gave up 1 base and J gave up 6 bases, with 5 bases separating them. CDR1 is SEHNR, CDR2 FQNEAQ, per germline (reference sequence). The CDR3: CASSLGADTQYF. The CDR3 DNA sequence: TGTGCCAGCAGCTTAGGAGCGGATACGCAGTATTTT.

V is TRBV11-2 and J is TRBJ2-7, with D perhaps matching TRBD2 (6 bases). The CDR3 runs 13 residues. Germline CDR1 reads SGHAT; CDR2 reads FQNNGV. V was shortened by 5 bases and J by 6 bases, with 14 bases between the two germline ends. The CDR3 DNA reads as TGTGCCAGCAGCCGGGACTCCCGTGCCGAGCAGTACTTC. It codes for CASSRDSRAEQYF.

The rearrangement uses TRBV7-2 and TRBJ2-3; weak D call: TRBD2 (7 bases). Looked up from germline, CDR1 is SGHTA and CDR2 is FQGNSA. This CDR3 has 18 amino acids. V was shortened by 0 bases and J by 3 bases, with 19 bases between the two germline ends. The CDR3 nucleotides read TGTGCCAGCAGCTTAGCTGGCGGGGGCAGGTCTTGGACAGATACGCAGTATTTT. This encodes CASSLAGGGRSWTDTQYF.

As concerns this clone: Other DNA sequences in this specimen translate into the identical CDR3. The J gene is TRBJ2-3, the V gene TRBV7-3; D possibly corresponds to TRBD1 (6 bases). Looked up from germline, CDR1 is SGHTA and CDR2 is FQGTGA. V lost 3 bases to trimming and J lost 5 bases, with 18 bases between them. This CDR3 is 16 amino acids long. CDR3 in DNA: TGTGCCAGCAGCTTCGGACAGACCCCTTTCGGAGATACGCAGTATTTT. Its translation is CASSFGQTPFGDTQYF.

The rearrangement uses TRBV28 and TRBJ2-7; TRBD2 might be the D (5 bases). This CDR3 contains 16 residues. Per the germline V gene, CDR1 is MDHEN and CDR2 is SYDVKM. V lost 4 bases and J lost 3, with 19 bases in between. As DNA, the CDR3 is TGTGCCAGCAGTTGGGGTTGGGGAGTGGACGGCTACGAGCAGTACTTC. This codes for CASSWGWGVDGYEQYF. The complete variable domain, with remaining parts taken from reference TRBV28 and TRBJ2-7, reads DVKVTQSSRYLVKRTGEKVFLECVQDMDHENMFWYRQDPGLGLRLIYFSYDVKMKEKGDIPEGYSVSREKKERFSLILESASTNQTSMYLCASSWGWGVDGYEQYFGPGTRLTVT.

This clone was seen once. The genes are TRBV9 and TRBJ2-2, with TRBD2 matching 11 bases. Trimming took 0 bases from V and 1 from J; bases not matched to a gene: 2. CDR1 SGDLS and CDR2 YYNGEE come from the germline V gene. The CDR3 has 17 residues. CDR3 DNA: TGTGCCAGCAGCGTAGCCGGACTAGCGGGGAACACCGGGGAGCTGTTTTTT. Its protein is CASSVAGLAGNTGELFF.

The chain links TRBV25-1 to TRBJ1-4; possibly TRBD1 for D (6 bases). Trimming removed 3 bases from V and 8 bases from J, with 10 bases in between. CDR3 length: 13 amino acids. CDR1 is MGHDK and CDR2 is SYGVNS in the germline V gene. This CDR3 is CASSEGTPEKLFF. The CDR3 nucleotides are TGTGCCAGCAGTGAGGGGACACCCGAAAAACTGTTTTTT.

The chain recombines TRBV6-1 with TRBJ1-4, with 7 bases identical to TRBD1. With 4 bases clipped from V and 7 bases from J, the junction kept 3 bases outside the gene matches. Germline CDR1 is MNHNS and CDR2 is SASEGT. This CDR3 has 13 residues. In nucleotides, the CDR3 is TGTGCCAGCAGTGGACAGGGTGGTGAAAAACTGTTTTTT. The encoded protein is CASSGQGGEKLFF.

This chain joins TRBV27 and TRBJ2-7; 12 bases are shared with TRBD2. V lost 5 bases and J lost 5; bases outside the gene matches: 7. CDR1 MNHEY and CDR2 SMNVEV come from the germline V gene (reference sequence). This CDR3 spans 15 amino acids. CDR3 loop: CASSPRTSGNDEQYF. The CDR3 DNA reads TGTGCCAGCAGTCCGAGGACTAGCGGGAACGACGAGCAGTACTTC.

V and J are TRBV27 and TRBJ1-5; unclear D gene. Trimming removed 3 bases from V and 2 bases from J, with 5 bases in between. CDR1 is MNHEY and CDR2 is SMNVEV in the germline V gene (reference sequence). CDR3 size: 13 residues. CDR3 amino acids: CASSFVGNQPQHF. In nucleotides, the CDR3 is TGTGCCAGCAGTTTCGTCGGCAATCAGCCCCAGCATTTT.

This rearrangement joins TRBV12-5 to TRBJ2-7; D remains unclear. CDR3 length equals 13 residues. V shed 5 bases and J shed 6 bases, with 14 bases lying between them. Looked up from germline, CDR1 is LGHNT and CDR2 is FRNRAP. This CDR3 is CASGPDTPSEQYF. CDR3 nucleotides: TGTGCTAGTGGTCCAGACACCCCCTCCGAGCAGTACTTC.

This clone has more than one count but fewer than ten. V and J are TRBV7-2 and TRBJ2-5; 10 bases map to TRBD2. V gave up 7 bases and J gave up 5 bases; unmatched junction bases: 4. Germline CDR1 is SGHTA and CDR2 is FQGNSA. This CDR3 comprises 13 residues. This CDR3 is CASKREGPETQYF. The CDR3 DNA follows: TGTGCCAGCAAGCGGGAGGGCCCGGAGACCCAGTACTTC.

This clone was detected once. The chain carries TRBV27 and TRBJ1-6; 7 bases fit TRBD1. Germline CDR1 and CDR2: MNHEY and SMNVEV (reference sequence). Trimming took 5 bases from V and 5 from J; bases not matched to a gene: 3. The length of the CDR3 is 14 residues. The CDR3 DNA follows: TGTGCCAGCAGTGAACAGGGGCATAATTCACCCCTCCACTTT. Encoded protein: CASSEQGHNSPLHF.

The chain links TRBV11-2 to TRBJ1-1; no definite D call. This CDR3 contains 12 residues. Germline V gene lookup returns CDR1 SGHAT and CDR2 FQNNGV. V was trimmed by 4 bases and J by 7 bases, leaving 10 bases between them. The CDR3 coding sequence is TGTGCCAGCAGCTCCTCAAGACTTGAAGCTTTCTTT. As protein: CASSSSRLEAFF.

This chain uses TRBV7-2 with TRBJ2-7; no reliable D call. The V gene lost 3 bases and the J gene lost 4 bases, with 4 bases spanning the gap. CDR3 length equals 11 residues. From germline, CDR1 is SGHTA and CDR2 FQGNSA. CDR3 sequence reads: CASSFSYEQYF. DNA for the CDR3: TGTGCCAGCAGCTTTAGTTACGAGCAGTACTTC. The full variable domain, completed using reference TRBV7-2 and TRBJ2-7, is GAGVSQSPSNKVTEKGKDVELRCDPISGHTALYWYRQSLGQGLEFLIYFQGNSAPDKSGLPSDRFSAERTGGSVSTLTIQRTQQEDSAVYLCASSFSYEQYFGPGTRLTVT.